This section outlines one T cell receptor (beta chain) sequence together with its context. The CDR3 contains 16 residues. Germline CDR1 is SGHNT and CDR2 is YYREEE (reference sequence). J was trimmed by 3 bases and V by 8 bases; bases with no gene match: 16. This sample's RNA came from whole unsorted tissue. This non-tumor lung sample came from over 3 cm beyond the tumor edge. A modified ARM-PCR protocol with three rounds of nested PCR amplified TCRbeta. TCRdb re-called the multiplex PCR reads with MiXCR, one entry per CDR3 protein. The sample shows tens of thousands of distinct CDR3 sequences, approximately 80% of them seen only once. These data are taken from a study of tumor and adjacent non-tumor tissue in lung cancer.

V gene TRBV5-4 combines with J gene TRBJ1-1; TRBD1 aligns across 7 bases. What was sequenced was distant non-tumor lung tissue. This TCR derives from a man aged 60 to 75 with non-small cell lung cancer. In DNA, the CDR3 is TGTGCCAGTGCCGATCGACAGGGACGAGGCGACACTGAAGCTTTCTTT. Translated: CASADRQGRGDTEAFF.